This T cell receptor (beta chain) appears in the sequencing data of a study of T cells in Graves' hyperthyroidism and ophthalmopathy. Per the germline V gene, CDR1 is SGHVS and CDR2 is FNYEAQ. The CDR3 has 13 residues. V was trimmed by 5 bases and J by 5 bases, leaving 10 bases between them. This clonotype appeared a few times. Its antigen remains unknown. The PBMCs were sourced from fresh peripheral blood (about 10 ml). From RNA transcripts, TCR beta CDR3 regions were amplified. Using the HTBI primer set, a first-round RT-PCR was run on the TCR CDR3. TCRdb re-derived calls from the multiplex PCR reads in MiXCR, one entry per CDR3 protein. The sample has 690,000 or so distinct CDR3 sequences; under 20% are singletons. General observations from the study: Also found in blood were most expanded thyroid clonotypes above 0.001.

This TCR was sampled from a woman aged 45-65 years with Graves' hyperthyroidism that later progressed to Graves' ophthalmopathy. The chain joins TRBV7-6 to TRBJ2-1; a weak D match, TRBD2 (6 bases). Sequencing was done on a sample of blood. The CDR3 reads CASSPGVDNEQFF. The CDR3 DNA reads TGTGCCAGCAGCCCGGGAGTAGACAATGAGCAGTTCTTC.